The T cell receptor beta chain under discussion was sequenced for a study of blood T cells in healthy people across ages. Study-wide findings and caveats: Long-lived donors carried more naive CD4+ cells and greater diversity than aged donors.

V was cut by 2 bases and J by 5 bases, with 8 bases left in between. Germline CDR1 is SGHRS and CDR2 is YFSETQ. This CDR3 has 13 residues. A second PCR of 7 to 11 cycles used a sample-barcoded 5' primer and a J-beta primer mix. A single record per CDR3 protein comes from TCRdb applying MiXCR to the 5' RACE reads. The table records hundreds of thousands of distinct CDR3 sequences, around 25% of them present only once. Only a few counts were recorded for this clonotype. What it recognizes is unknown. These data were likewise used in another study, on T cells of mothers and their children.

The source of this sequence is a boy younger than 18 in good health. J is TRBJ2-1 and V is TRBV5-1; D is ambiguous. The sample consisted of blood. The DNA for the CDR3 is TGCGCCAGCAGCTTTAGCAGAAACAATGAGCAGTTCTTC. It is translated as CASSFSRNNEQFF.